Below are 24 T cell receptor beta chains sequenced from a single sample in a study of T cells after yellow fever vaccination. TCRdb re-called the 5' RACE reads through MiXCR, storing one row per CDR3 protein. The table lists some 200,000 distinct CDR3 sequences, around 10% of them singletons. The sequences come from CD8+ T cells sorted from PBMCs, collected 15 days after the yellow fever booster vaccination. The receptor set was obtained from a man aged 18-30 years who received the YFV17D yellow fever vaccine.

The chain combines TRBV13 with TRBJ1-5; TRBD1 is a possible D gene (5 bases). Germline lookup yields CDR1 PRHDT and CDR2 FYEKMQ (reference sequence). V lost 5 bases and J lost 2, with 13 bases in between. There are 15 residues in the CDR3. The CDR3 sequence is CASSPRGAGNQPQHF. The CDR3 bases are TGTGCCAGCAGCCCCCGCGGGGCGGGCAATCAGCCCCAGCATTTT.

J is TRBJ1-1 and V is TRBV12-3 or TRBV12-4; D not resolved. The CDR3 consists of 12 residues. The germline V and J ends were trimmed by 2 bases and 6 bases, with 7 bases remaining between them. The chain's CDR3 is CASSLLSPEAFF. In DNA, the CDR3 is TGTGCCAGCAGTTTATTGTCCCCTGAAGCTTTCTTT.

This clonotype was picked up a small number of times. This chain uses TRBV11-2 with TRBJ2-1; 7 bases align to TRBD1. The junction had 5 bases not matched to a gene; V was cut back by 5 bases and J by 4 bases. The length of the CDR3 is 14 residues. CDR1 SGHAT and CDR2 FQNNGV come from the germline V gene. The chain's CDR3 is CASSAWGQYNEQFF. The CDR3 DNA is TGTGCCAGCAGCGCATGGGGACAGTACAATGAGCAGTTCTTC.

There are a few counts of this clonotype. The CDR3 region is CAWSPSPGGKNIQYF. The CDR3 DNA is TGTGCCTGGAGTCCCTCACCTGGAGGCAAAAACATTCAGTACTTC. This chain joins TRBV30 and TRBJ2-4; D possibly corresponds to TRBD2 (5 bases). Trimming took off 2 bases at V and 3 bases at J, with 14 bases between the two ends. The CDR3 loop spans 15 amino acids. Germline loops: CDR1 GTSNPN, CDR2 SVGIG (reference sequence).

The chain recombines TRBV12-3 or TRBV12-4 with TRBJ1-1; D is unresolved. The V end lost 11 bases, the J end lost 3 bases, and 13 bases lay between the germline ends. The CDR3 length is 12 residues. CDR3 sequence (DNA): TGTGCCTGGATTTTGTGGGACACTGAAGCTTTCTTT. This sequence encodes CAWILWDTEAFF.

This clonotype came up many times. This chain uses TRBV15 with TRBJ2-5; D is perhaps TRBD1 or TRBD2 (6 bases each). Per the germline V gene, CDR1 is LNHNV and CDR2 is YYDKDF (reference sequence). Trimming took off 8 bases at V and 1 base at J, with 17 bases between the two ends. This CDR3 spans 15 amino acids. The CDR3 nucleotides are TGTGCCACCTCAGAGGGCACGGGGGCCCAAGAGACCCAGTACTTC. Protein product: CATSEGTGAQETQYF.

The chain uses TRBV20-1 and TRBJ2-5, with D possibly being TRBD2 (5 bases). Trimming cost V 0 bases and J 0 bases, with 17 bases left between them. The CDR3 extends over 17 amino acids. Germline V lookup: CDR1 DFQATT, CDR2 SNEGSKA (reference sequence). The chain's CDR3 is CSARDPSYTGYQETQYF. The CDR3 bases are TGCAGTGCTAGAGACCCCTCCTACACGGGGTACCAAGAGACCCAGTACTTC.

The chain joins TRBV27 to TRBJ2-7; D might be TRBD2 (7 bases). Germline lookup yields CDR1 MNHEY and CDR2 SMNVEV (reference sequence). The V gene lost 3 bases and the J gene lost 5 bases, with 14 bases spanning the gap. The CDR3 extends over 14 amino acids. The CDR3 is CASSLGGHSDEQYF. CDR3 nucleotide sequence: TGTGCCAGCAGTTTGGGGGGGCATAGTGACGAGCAGTACTTC.

This clonotype was detected only a few times. The rearrangement links TRBV5-1 to TRBJ1-1; D is unresolved. Trimming left V 0 bases short and J 5 bases short, with 11 bases between. Germline V gene data show CDR1 as SGHRS and CDR2 as YFSETQ. The CDR3 runs 14 residues. DNA for the CDR3: TGCGCCAGCAGCTTGGGCGTGGGGTCGACTGAAGCTTTCTTT. The encoded protein is CASSLGVGSTEAFF. Full variable domain (outside the CDR3, taken from reference TRBV5-1 and TRBJ1-1): KAGVTQTPRYLIKTRGQQVTLSCSPISGHRSVSWYQQTPGQGLQFLFEYFSETQRNKGNFPGRFSGRQFSNSRSEMNVSTLELGDSALYLCASSLGVGSTEAFFGQGTRLTVV.

The chain combines TRBV10-3 with TRBJ2-3; D might be TRBD2 (6 bases). The CDR3 sequence is 16 residues long. V was clipped by 2 bases and J by 1 base, with 13 bases between them. CDR1 is ENHRY, CDR2 SYGVKD, per germline. As DNA, the CDR3 is TGTGCCATCAGTGAGAGGCTGCGGGGAGGCACAGATACGCAGTATTTT. It yields the protein CAISERLRGGTDTQYF.

This clonotype was seen only a few times. CDR3 nucleotides: TGTGCCAGCAGTTCCAGGGAGGGGTCTGGGGCCAACGTCCTGACTTTC. It specifies CASSSREGSGANVLTF. The gene calls are TRBV6-6 and TRBJ2-6; 7 positions match TRBD2. This CDR3 comprises 16 residues. V dropped 4 bases and J dropped 1; count of bases not matched to a gene: 4. The germline V gene has CDR1 MNHNY and CDR2 SVGAGI (reference sequence).

The chain employs TRBV27 and TRBJ2-6; D is uncertain. Germline CDR1 reads MNHEY; CDR2 reads SMNVEV (reference sequence). The CDR3 is made up of 15 amino acids. The V and J ends lost 5 bases and 0 bases respectively, with 8 bases between them. The CDR3 here is CASSPRSSGANVLTF. DNA of the CDR3: TGTGCCAGCAGTCCACGGAGCTCTGGGGCCAACGTCCTGACTTTC.

This rearrangement joins TRBV5-4 to TRBJ2-3; D ambiguous. Germline CDR1 is SGHNT and CDR2 is YYREEE (reference sequence). Trimming removed 0 bases at V and 0 bases at J, with 17 bases between. This CDR3 comprises 18 residues. Here the CDR3 reads CASSLEPEDYLSTDTQYF. The CDR3 coding sequence is TGTGCCAGCAGCTTGGAGCCCGAGGATTACCTTAGCACAGATACGCAGTATTTT.

This clonotype was detected a few times. The V gene is TRBV15, the J gene TRBJ1-1; D not resolved. Germline CDR1 is LNHNV and CDR2 is YYDKDF (reference sequence). The length of the CDR3 is 14 residues. Trimming took off 4 bases at V and 0 bases at J, with 9 bases between the two ends. The CDR3 nucleotides read TGTGCCACCAGCATCTCTGTAGTGAACACTGAAGCTTTCTTT. Its protein product is CATSISVVNTEAFF.

The chain recombines TRBV11-2 with TRBJ2-3; D ambiguous. The CDR3 consists of 12 residues. Germline assignment: CDR1 SGHAT and CDR2 FQNNGV. V lost 5 bases and J lost 6, with 9 bases in between. Written as DNA, the CDR3 is TGTGCCAGCAGCATAATTAGGGATACGCAGTATTTT. It yields the protein CASSIIRDTQYF.

In this sample, this clonotype turned up many times. CDR3 sequence: CASSGGETQYF. Written as DNA, the CDR3 is TGTGCCAGCAGCGGGGGGGAGACCCAGTACTTC. J is TRBJ2-5 and V is TRBV12-3 or TRBV12-4, with TRBD2 matching over 7 bases. V gave up 6 bases and J gave up 5 bases; unmatched junction bases: 0. The CDR3 is 11 residues long.

This clonotype came up many times. The genes are TRBV9 and TRBJ2-3; 9 bases fit TRBD2. The CDR3 contains 18 residues. V gave up 3 bases and J gave up 2 bases; unmatched junction bases: 13. Germline loops: CDR1 SGDLS, CDR2 YYNGEE. The CDR3 coding sequence is TGTGCCAGCAGCGCCCTCCCGCGGCTAGCGGGGAACACAGATACGCAGTATTTT. Translated: CASSALPRLAGNTDTQYF.

This clonotype was counted a few times. The chain employs TRBV12-3 or TRBV12-4 and TRBJ2-3, with 8 bases lining up with TRBD1. The ends lost 6 bases at V and 8 bases at J; junction bases unmatched: 10. This CDR3 region has 14 residues. This CDR3 is CASSGTGELSTQYF. The CDR3 coding sequence is TGTGCCAGCAGCGGGACAGGCGAACTCTCTACGCAGTATTTT.

This clonotype has only a few counts. The genes are TRBV7-9 and TRBJ1-5; D is unclear. This CDR3 comprises 12 residues. V lost 9 bases and J lost 7, with 13 bases in between. Germline lookup yields CDR1 SEHNR and CDR2 FQNEAQ (reference sequence). DNA of the CDR3: TGTGCCAGTCAGCATGGGGAACAGCCCCAGCATTTT. It is translated as CASQHGEQPQHF.

The V call is TRBV12-3 or TRBV12-4, the J call TRBJ1-6, with 8 bases lining up with TRBD1. The CDR3 sequence is 15 residues long. V trimming: 1 base; J trimming: 12 bases; junction bases outside the gene matches: 8. CDR3 region: CASSLGTGRSLPLHF. DNA for the CDR3: TGTGCCAGCAGTTTAGGGACAGGGAGGTCCCTACCCCTCCACTTT.

This clonotype was recorded at least ten times. The chain is built from TRBV10-3 and TRBJ2-3; tentatively, D is TRBD2 (6 bases). Germline values: CDR1 ENHRY, CDR2 SYGVKD. The V end was cut by 8 bases, the J end by 3 bases, with 15 bases between. The CDR3 totals 14 residues. CDR3 in DNA: TGTGCCATCTCAGTGGACTATCTGACAGATACGCAGTATTTT. It encodes CAISVDYLTDTQYF.

The chain uses TRBV4-3 and TRBJ2-7, with D perhaps given as TRBD1 or TRBD2 (7 bases each). The V gene lost 2 bases and the J gene lost 3 bases, with 14 bases spanning the gap. The CDR3 length is 15 residues. CDR1 and CDR2 (germline): LGHNA, YSLEER. The CDR3 sequence is CASSQYRGGGYEQYF. Here the CDR3 DNA reads TGCGCCAGCAGCCAATACAGGGGAGGGGGCTACGAGCAGTACTTC.

The chain uses TRBV4-1 and TRBJ1-2; TRBD1 matches at 7 bases. Trimming at V came to 2 bases and at J to 8 bases, leaving 5 bases not matched to a gene. The CDR3 spans 13 residues. The germline gives CDR1 MGHRA, CDR2 YSYEKL. For the CDR3, the DNA is TGCGCCAGCAGCCAATTGACAGGGCTCGGCTACACCTTC. Encoded protein: CASSQLTGLGYTF.

This clonotype was seen repeatedly, ten times or more. This sequence joins TRBV12-3 or TRBV12-4 and TRBJ2-5, with D possibly being TRBD2 (6 bases). V lost 6 bases and J lost 3, with 17 bases in between. The CDR3 extends over 15 amino acids. The CDR3 coding sequence is TGTGCCAGCAGCCCACAGGCGGGGAAGGAAGAGACCCAGTACTTC. As protein: CASSPQAGKEETQYF.